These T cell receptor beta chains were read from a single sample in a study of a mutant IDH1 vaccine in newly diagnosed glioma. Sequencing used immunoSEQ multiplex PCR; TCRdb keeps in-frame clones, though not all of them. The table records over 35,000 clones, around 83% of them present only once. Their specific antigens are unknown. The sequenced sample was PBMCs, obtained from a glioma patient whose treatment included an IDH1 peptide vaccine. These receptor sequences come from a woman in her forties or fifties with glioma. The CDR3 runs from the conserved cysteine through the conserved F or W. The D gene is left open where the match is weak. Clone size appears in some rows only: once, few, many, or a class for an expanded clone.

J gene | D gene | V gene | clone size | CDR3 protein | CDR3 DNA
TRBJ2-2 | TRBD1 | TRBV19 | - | CASNHQGVDTGELFF | TGTGCCAGTAATCACCAGGGGGTTGACACCGGGGAGCTGTTTTTT
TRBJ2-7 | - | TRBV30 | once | CAWRESALEQYF | TGTGCCTGGAGAGAGTCTGCCCTCGAGCAGTACTTC
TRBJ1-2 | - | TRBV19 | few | CASSIPGNYGYTF | TGTGCCAGTAGTATTCCCGGCAACTATGGCTACACCTTC
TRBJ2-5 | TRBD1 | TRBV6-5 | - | CASSKGQLQETQYF | TGTGCCAGCAGTAAGGGACAGCTTCAAGAGACCCAGTACTTC
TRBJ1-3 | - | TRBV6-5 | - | CASSYGNTIYF | TGTGCCAGCAGTTACGGAAACACCATATATTTT
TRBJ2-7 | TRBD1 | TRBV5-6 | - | CASSWDSSTFPGEQYF | TGTGCCAGCAGCTGGGACAGTTCAACGTTTCCGGGCGAGCAGTACTTC
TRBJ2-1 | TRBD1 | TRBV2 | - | CASGRTGGYNEQFF | TGTGCCAGCGGACGGACAGGGGGCTACAATGAGCAGTTCTTC
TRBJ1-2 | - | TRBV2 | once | CASSELQVHTF | TGTGCCAGCAGTGAGTTACAGGTCCACACCTTC
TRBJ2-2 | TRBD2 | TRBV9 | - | CASSVEAGAGELFF | TGTGCCAGCAGCGTAGAGGCGGGGGCCGGGGAGCTGTTTTTT
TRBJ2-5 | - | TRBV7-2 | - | CASSFMVQETQYF | TGTGCCAGCAGCTTTATGGTCCAAGAGACCCAGTACTTC
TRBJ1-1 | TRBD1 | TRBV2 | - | CASTRDRGRLTEAFF | TGTGCCAGCACCCGCGACAGGGGGCGGTTGACTGAAGCTTTCTTT
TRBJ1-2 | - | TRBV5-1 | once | CASSLSGDSGYTF | TGCGCCAGCAGCTTGTCAGGGGATAGTGGCTACACCTTC
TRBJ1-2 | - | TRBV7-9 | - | CASSLGGGGYTF | TGTGCCAGCAGCTTAGGGGGGGGTGGCTACACCTTC
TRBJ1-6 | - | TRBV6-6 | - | CASSDGTVANSPLHF | TGTGCCAGCAGTGACGGGACGGTGGCTAATTCACCCCTCCACTTT
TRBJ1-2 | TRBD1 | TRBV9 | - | CASSGRTGFNYGYTF | TGTGCCAGCAGCGGTCGGACAGGCTTTAACTATGGCTACACCTTC
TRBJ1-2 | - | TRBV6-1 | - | CASSPQDNYGYTF | TGTGCCAGCAGTCCACAGGATAACTATGGCTACACCTTC
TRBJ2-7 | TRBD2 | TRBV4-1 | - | CASSQIPISGGLPSEQYF | TGCGCCAGCAGCCAAATCCCTATCAGCGGGGGACTCCCCTCCGAGCAGTACTTC
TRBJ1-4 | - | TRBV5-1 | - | CASSAQGGRATNEKLFF | TGCGCCAGCAGCGCACAGGGAGGGCGAGCAACTAATGAAAAACTGTTTTTT
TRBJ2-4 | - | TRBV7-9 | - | CASSLGSGQGTVAKNIQYF | TGTGCCAGCAGCTTAGGAAGCGGGCAGGGGACGGTCGCCAAAAACATTCAGTACTTC
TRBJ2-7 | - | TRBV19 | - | CASSIQGRYYEQYF | TGTGCCAGTAGTATTCAGGGTCGGTATTACGAGCAGTACTTC
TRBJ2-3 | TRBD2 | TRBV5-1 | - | CASSLQRGGADTQYF | TGCGCCAGCAGCTTACAGCGGGGCGGGGCAGATACGCAGTATTTT
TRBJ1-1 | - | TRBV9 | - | CASSNGRLDTEAFF | TGTGCCAGCTCCAACGGGAGGTTGGACACTGAAGCTTTCTTT
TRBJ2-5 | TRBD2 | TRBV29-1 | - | CSAGLAGSPQETQYF | TGCAGCGCGGGACTAGCGGGGTCACCCCAAGAGACCCAGTACTTC
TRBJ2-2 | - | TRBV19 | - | CASSIGPGSDTGELFF | TGTGCCAGTAGTATAGGACCCGGTTCGGACACCGGGGAGCTGTTTTTT
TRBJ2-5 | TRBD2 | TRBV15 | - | CATSNRGGSETQYF | TGTGCCACCAGCAACCGGGGGGGCTCAGAGACCCAGTACTTC
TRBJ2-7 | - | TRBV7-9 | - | CASSLANSYEQYF | TGTGCCAGCAGCTTAGCAAACTCCTACGAGCAGTACTTC
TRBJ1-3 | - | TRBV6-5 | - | CASKGRGNTIYF | TGTGCCAGCAAGGGCAGGGGAAACACCATATATTTT
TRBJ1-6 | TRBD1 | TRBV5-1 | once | CASSSTGTGSSPLHF | TGCGCCAGCAGCTCGACCGGGACAGGGTCTTCACCCCTCCACTTT
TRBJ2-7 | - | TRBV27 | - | CASSLFGLDEQYF | TGTGCCAGCAGTTTGTTCGGATTAGACGAGCAGTACTTC
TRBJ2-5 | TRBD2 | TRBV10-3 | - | CAIRDGTSGETQYF | TGTGCCATCAGGGATGGGACTAGCGGGGAGACCCAGTACTTC
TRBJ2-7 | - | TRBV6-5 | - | CASSRGVYEQYF | TGTGCCAGCAGCCGAGGGGTTTACGAGCAGTACTTC
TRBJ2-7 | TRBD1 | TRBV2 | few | CASSEAGTGVEQYF | TGTGCCAGCAGTGAAGCAGGTACAGGGGTCGAGCAGTACTTC
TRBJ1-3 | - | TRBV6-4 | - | CASQTGKGAGNTIYF | TGTGCCAGTCAGACTGGGAAGGGCGCTGGAAACACCATATATTTT
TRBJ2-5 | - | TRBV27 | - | CASSATRQTVETQYF | TGTGCCAGCAGTGCCACTCGACAGACCGTAGAGACCCAGTACTTC
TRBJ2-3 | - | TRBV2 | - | CASSAEAGTSTDTQYF | TGTGCCAGCAGTGCCGAGGCGGGGACTAGCACAGATACGCAGTATTTT
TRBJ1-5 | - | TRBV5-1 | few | CASSLGGPNQPQHF | TGCGCCAGCAGCTTGGGGGGTCCCAATCAGCCCCAGCATTTT
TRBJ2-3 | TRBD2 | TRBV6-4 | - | CASSALAGGTDTQYF | TGTGCCAGCAGTGCACTAGCGGGGGGCACAGATACGCAGTATTTT
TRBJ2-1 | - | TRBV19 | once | CASNGGQYNEQFF | TGTGCCAGTAACGGAGGTCAGTACAATGAGCAGTTCTTC
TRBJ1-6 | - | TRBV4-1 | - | CASSQDPKLTPLHF | TGCGCCAGCAGCCAAGATCCTAAGCTTACACCCCTCCACTTT
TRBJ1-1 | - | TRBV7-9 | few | CASSLSVAGNTEAFF | TGTGCCAGCAGCTTAAGCGTTGCGGGGAACACTGAAGCTTTCTTT
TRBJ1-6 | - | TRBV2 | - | CASSGDPGNSPLHF | TGTGCCAGCAGTGGGGATCCGGGGAATTCACCCCTCCACTTT
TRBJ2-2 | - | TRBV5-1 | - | CASSLGDSTGELFF | TGCGCCAGCAGCTTAGGGGACTCCACCGGGGAGCTGTTTTTT
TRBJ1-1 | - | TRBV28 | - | CASSYRGSPTEAFF | TGTGCCAGCAGCTATCGGGGGTCACCCACTGAAGCTTTCTTT
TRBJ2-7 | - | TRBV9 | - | CASSVGGLTNEQYF | TGTGCCAGCAGCGTGGGGGGACTTACCAACGAGCAGTACTTC
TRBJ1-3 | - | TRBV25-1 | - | CASSTRNTIYF | TGTGCCAGCAGTACGCGGAACACCATATATTTT
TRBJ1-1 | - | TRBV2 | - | CASRPGPNTEAFF | TGTGCCAGCCGACCTGGTCCGAACACTGAAGCTTTCTTT
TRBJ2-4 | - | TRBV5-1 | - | CASSFYQGSENIQYF | TGCGCCAGCAGCTTTTATCAGGGGTCCGAAAACATTCAGTACTTC
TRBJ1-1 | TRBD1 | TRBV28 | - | CASSSPSSGGTEAFF | TGTGCCAGCAGCTCGCCATCTTCAGGGGGCACTGAAGCTTTCTTT
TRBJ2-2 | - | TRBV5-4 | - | CASSSRAQGHTGELFF | TGTGCCAGCAGCTCGAGAGCGCAGGGACACACCGGGGAGCTGTTTTTT
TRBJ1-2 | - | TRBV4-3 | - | CASSQWASYGYTF | TGCGCCAGCAGCCAATGGGCGTCATATGGCTACACCTTC
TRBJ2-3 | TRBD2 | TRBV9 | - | CASRVGLAGGDVTDTQYF | TGTGCCAGCAGAGTGGGACTAGCGGGGGGGGACGTCACAGATACGCAGTATTTT
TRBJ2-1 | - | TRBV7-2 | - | CASSFPGSNNEQFF | TGTGCCAGCAGCTTTCCGGGATCAAACAATGAGCAGTTCTTC
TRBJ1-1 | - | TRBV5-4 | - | CASSLTAHTEAFF | TGTGCCAGCAGCCTGACAGCACACACTGAAGCTTTCTTT
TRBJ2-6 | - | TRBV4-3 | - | CASSQDTASGANVLTF | TGCGCCAGCAGCCAAGATACGGCCTCTGGGGCCAACGTCCTGACTTTC
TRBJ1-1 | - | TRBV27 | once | CASSSRGRNTEAFF | TGTGCCAGCAGTTCGCGGGGAAGAAACACTGAAGCTTTCTTT
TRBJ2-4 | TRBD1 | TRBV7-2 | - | CASSLDGDRAYIQYF | TGTGCCAGCAGCTTAGACGGGGACAGGGCGTACATTCAGTACTTC
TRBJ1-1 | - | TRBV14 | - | CASSQVGRTEAFF | TGTGCCAGCAGCCAAGTTGGGCGCACTGAAGCTTTCTTT